This T cell receptor (beta chain) originates from a study of blood T cells in healthy people across ages. Across the study: Template-switching capture recovered about one barcoded beta molecule per two T cells.

With a J-beta primer mix and a sample-barcoded 5' primer, a second PCR ran about 7 to 11 cycles. Every sample returned 2.5 million or more CDR3-containing paired-end reads. TCRdb re-derived calls from the 5' RACE reads in MiXCR, one entry per CDR3 protein. In the table there are 600,000 to 850,000 distinct CDR3 sequences, roughly 25% of which are singletons. V was trimmed by 3 bases and J by 3 bases, leaving 9 bases between them. The CDR3 runs to 14 residues. Germline values: CDR1 SEHNR, CDR2 FQNEAQ (reference sequence). These data also featured in a second study, about T cells of mothers and their children. That report adds: Sample barcodes and 2-4 random nucleotides were added by the M1S primer of the second PCR.

This sequence joins TRBV7-9 and TRBJ2-1, with D possibly matching TRBD2 (6 bases). The TCR comes from a boy aged 10-17 years in good health. What was sequenced was blood. The CDR3 reads CASSFGGVYNEQFF. CDR3 sequence (DNA): TGTGCCAGCAGCTTCGGCGGGGTCTACAATGAGCAGTTCTTC.